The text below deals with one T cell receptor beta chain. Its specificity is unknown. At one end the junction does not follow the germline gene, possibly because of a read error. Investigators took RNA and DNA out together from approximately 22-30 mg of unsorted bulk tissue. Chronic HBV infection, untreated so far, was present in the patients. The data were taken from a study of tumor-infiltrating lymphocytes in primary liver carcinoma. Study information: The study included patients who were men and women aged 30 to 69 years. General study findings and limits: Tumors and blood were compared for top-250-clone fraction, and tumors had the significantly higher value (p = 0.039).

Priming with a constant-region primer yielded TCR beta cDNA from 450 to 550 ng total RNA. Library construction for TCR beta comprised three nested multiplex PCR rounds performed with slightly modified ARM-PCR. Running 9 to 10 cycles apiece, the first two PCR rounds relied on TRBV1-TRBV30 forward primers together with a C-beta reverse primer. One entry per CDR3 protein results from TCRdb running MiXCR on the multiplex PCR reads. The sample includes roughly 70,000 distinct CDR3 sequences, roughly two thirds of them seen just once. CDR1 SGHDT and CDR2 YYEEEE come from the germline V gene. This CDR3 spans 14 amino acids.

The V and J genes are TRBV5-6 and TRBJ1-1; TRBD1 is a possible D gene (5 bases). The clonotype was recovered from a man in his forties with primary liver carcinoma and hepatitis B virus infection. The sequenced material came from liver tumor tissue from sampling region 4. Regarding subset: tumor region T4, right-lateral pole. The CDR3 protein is CVSSLQGSNTEAFF. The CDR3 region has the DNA TGTGTCAGCAGCTTGCAGGGATCGAACACTGAAGCTTTCTTT.